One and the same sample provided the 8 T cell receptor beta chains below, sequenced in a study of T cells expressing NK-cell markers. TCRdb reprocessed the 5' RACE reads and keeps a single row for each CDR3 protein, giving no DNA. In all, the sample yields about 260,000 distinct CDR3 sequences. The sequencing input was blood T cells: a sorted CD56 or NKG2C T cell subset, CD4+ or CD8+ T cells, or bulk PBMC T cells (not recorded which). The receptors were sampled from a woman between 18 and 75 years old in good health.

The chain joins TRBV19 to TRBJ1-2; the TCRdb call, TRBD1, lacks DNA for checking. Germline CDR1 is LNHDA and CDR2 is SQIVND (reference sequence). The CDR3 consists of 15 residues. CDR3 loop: CASSKTGDLGYGYTF.

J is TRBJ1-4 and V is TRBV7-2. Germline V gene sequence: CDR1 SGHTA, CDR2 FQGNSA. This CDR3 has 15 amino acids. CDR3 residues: CASSLGTPAERKLFF.

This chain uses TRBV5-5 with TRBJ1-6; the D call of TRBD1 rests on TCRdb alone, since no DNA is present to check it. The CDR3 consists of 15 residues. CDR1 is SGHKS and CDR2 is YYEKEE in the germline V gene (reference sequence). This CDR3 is CASRDAGTPHSPLHF.

The CDR3 loop reads CSAPPSGRYYEQYF. J is TRBJ2-7 and V is TRBV20-1; as DNA is missing, the TRBD2 call by TCRdb cannot be tested. The CDR3 is made up of 14 amino acids. Germline lookup yields CDR1 DFQATT and CDR2 SNEGSKA (reference sequence).

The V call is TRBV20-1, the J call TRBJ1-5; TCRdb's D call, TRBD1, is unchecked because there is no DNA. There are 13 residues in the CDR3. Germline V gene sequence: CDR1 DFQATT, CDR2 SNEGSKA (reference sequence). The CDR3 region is CSAQDRAHQPQHF.

The CDR3 loop reads CATSRYLNRDRERNQPQHF. The V gene is TRBV15, the J gene TRBJ1-5; lacking DNA, the TRBD1 call made by TCRdb goes unchecked. This CDR3 has 19 residues. CDR1 is LNHNV and CDR2 is YYDKDF in the germline V gene (reference sequence).

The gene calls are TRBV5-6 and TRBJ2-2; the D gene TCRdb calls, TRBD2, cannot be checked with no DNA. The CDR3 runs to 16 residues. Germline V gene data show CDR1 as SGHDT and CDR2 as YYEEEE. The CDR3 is CASSGIREGGTGELFF.

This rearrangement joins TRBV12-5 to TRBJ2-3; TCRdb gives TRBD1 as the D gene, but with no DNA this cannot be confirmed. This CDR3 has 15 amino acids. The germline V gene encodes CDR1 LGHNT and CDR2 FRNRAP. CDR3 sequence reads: CASGLVSGFTDTQYF.